This TCR beta chain was sequenced for a study of blood T cell repertoires in COVID-19. Across the whole study: Italy, Spain and the United States were the sources of the convalescent and acute COVID-19 samples. Sample material is recorded as cDNA or gDNA derived from T cells, B-cell-depleted T cells, or PBMCs.

Source study methods: Amplification of reference gene primers provided the estimated nucleated cell counts. Libraries were prepared by immunoSEQ multiplex PCR; TCRdb keeps only in-frame clonotypes and omits some of them. From that table come the V and J calls and clone size; the DNA was used to work out D and trimming. Of approximately 400,000 clones detected, approximately 77% appear once; the ten largest clones hold 0.85% to 1.3%. This clone was detected a few times. V was pared by 1 base and J by 4 bases, with 13 bases between. CDR1 and CDR2 from the germline V gene are MNHEY and SMNVEV (reference sequence). CDR3 length equals 15 residues.

The sequenced material came from peripheral blood. The TCR was taken from a human donor with acute or convalescent COVID-19. The donor label of this sample is uncertain. This rearrangement joins TRBV27 to TRBJ1-1, with a possible D match to TRBD1 (5 bases). The CDR3 DNA reads as TGTGCCAGCAGTTTATATCATCAGGGTCCCACTGAAGCTTTCTTT. Protein product: CASSLYHQGPTEAFF.